A single sample is the source of the 18 T cell receptor beta chains below, sequenced in a study of blood T cell repertoires in COVID-19. TCRdb keeps only in-frame clones here, not all; method: immunoSEQ multiplex PCR. The sample lists 62,000 or so clones, 88% occurring once. Sequenced input: peripheral blood. These receptors originate from a human donor in a cohort sampled during active COVID-19.

This clone was counted a few times. The V call is TRBV2, the J call TRBJ2-7; 11 bases line up with TRBD2. This CDR3 is built from 14 residues. CDR1 and CDR2 from the germline V gene are SNHLY and FYNNEI. J was trimmed by 2 bases and V by 6 bases; bases with no gene match: 3. CDR3 in amino acids: CASSRLAGTYEQYF. The CDR3 nucleotides read TGTGCCAGCAGCCGACTAGCGGGGACCTACGAGCAGTACTTC.

V gene TRBV7-2 combines with J gene TRBJ1-3, with a tentative D call TRBD1 (6 bases). There are 17 residues in the CDR3. CDR1 is SGHTA, CDR2 FQGNSA, per germline. V was trimmed by 0 bases and J by 0 bases, leaving 12 bases between them. The CDR3 spells CASSLAGGQSSGNTIYF. CDR3 nucleotides: TGTGCCAGCAGCTTAGCGGGGGGGCAGAGCTCTGGAAACACCATATATTTT.

This clone was detected once. The CDR3 nucleotides read TGTGCCAGCAGTCGACAGGGGTTGGGAAACACCATATATTTT. Encoded protein: CASSRQGLGNTIYF. The chain couples TRBV7-2 to TRBJ1-3; 8 bases fit TRBD1. Per germline, CDR1 SGHTA and CDR2 FQGNSA. Trimming took 6 bases from V and 4 from J; bases not matched to a gene: 5. The CDR3 contains 14 residues. Full variable domain (missing parts from reference TRBV7-2 and TRBJ1-3): GAGVSQSPSNKVTEKGKDVELRCDPISGHTALYWYRQSLGQGLEFLIYFQGNSAPDKSGLPSDRFSAERTGGSVSTLTIQRTQQEDSAVYLCASSRQGLGNTIYFGEGSWLTVV.

A single count supports this clone. The chain combines TRBV24-1 with TRBJ2-3, with 13 positions matching TRBD2. Per germline, CDR1 KGHDR and CDR2 SFDVKD. This CDR3 contains 13 residues. The junction had 1 base not matched to a gene; V was cut back by 5 bases and J by 9 bases. Here the CDR3 reads CATSGTSGRTQYF. CDR3 bases: TGTGCCACCAGTGGGACTAGCGGGAGAACGCAGTATTTT.

J is TRBJ2-3 and V is TRBV7-2, with TRBD2 matching 10 bases. Germline-derived CDR1 and CDR2 are SGHTA and FQGNSA. V was clipped by 5 bases and J by 5 bases; unmatched bases: 4. The CDR3 is made up of 14 amino acids. Here the CDR3 DNA reads TGTGCCAGCAGCCTTAGCGGGGGGCTAGATACGCAGTATTTT. Translated, it gives CASSLSGGLDTQYF.

Here the CDR3 reads CASSTGSYEQYF. DNA for the CDR3: TGTGCCAGCAGCACTGGCTCCTACGAGCAGTACTTC. The chain links TRBV7-2 to TRBJ2-7; no clear D. The germline gives CDR1 SGHTA, CDR2 FQGNSA. The CDR3 consists of 12 residues. Trimming left V 5 bases short and J 0 bases short, with 5 bases between.

The chain recombines TRBV2 with TRBJ1-2; D gene uncertain. The ends were cut back, 7 bases at V and 7 bases at J, with 16 bases in the middle. This CDR3 region has 13 residues. CDR1 is SNHLY and CDR2 is FYNNEI in the germline V gene. The CDR3 is CASKLLTEGGYTF. The DNA for the CDR3 is TGTGCCAGCAAACTGCTCACCGAGGGTGGCTACACCTTC.

This sequence joins TRBV5-4 and TRBJ2-3; 8 bases agree with TRBD2. Germline V CDR1 and CDR2: SGHNT, YYREEE (reference sequence). The V and J ends lost 0 bases and 2 bases, in that order; junction bases with no gene match: 8. The CDR3 consists of 17 residues. The CDR3 nucleotides read TGTGCCAGCAGCTTGGTGGGGGGGACTAGAGCCACAGATACGCAGTATTTT. Protein sequence: CASSLVGGTRATDTQYF.

Written as DNA, the CDR3 is TGTGCCAGCAGCCAGCAGGGGGCAAAGCAGTACTTC. As protein: CASSQQGAKQYF. V and J are TRBV7-6 and TRBJ2-7; the match to TRBD1 covers 8 bases. This CDR3 comprises 12 residues. Germline-derived CDR1 and CDR2 are SGHVS and FNYEAQ. V shed 5 bases and J 8 bases; nucleotides not matched to a gene: 5.

This rearrangement joins TRBV6-2 or TRBV6-3 to TRBJ1-5; D possibly corresponds to TRBD1 (5 bases). Trimming shortened V by 4 bases and J by 7 bases, and 23 bases separated the two germline ends. There are 17 residues in the CDR3. Germline V gene sequence: CDR1 MNHEY, CDR2 SVGEGT. The DNA of the CDR3 is TGTGCCAGCAGTTCGAATAGAAACAGGTACCTAGGGCAGCCCCAGCATTTT. It is translated as CASSSNRNRYLGQPQHF.

V usage is TRBV19 and J usage is TRBJ2-7, with 9 positions matching TRBD1. After removal of 5 bases from V and 6 bases from J, the junction contained 8 bases not matched to a gene. CDR3 length: 14 residues. Germline CDR1 LNHDA, CDR2 SQIVND (reference sequence). This chain's CDR3 is CASSGGTGSGEQYF. The CDR3 region has the DNA TGTGCCAGTAGTGGAGGGACAGGGAGTGGCGAGCAGTACTTC.

The V gene is TRBV5-1, the J gene TRBJ1-3; D unclear. CDR3 size: 13 residues. V lost 1 base and J lost 3, with 5 bases in between. Germline V CDR1 and CDR2: SGHRS, YFSETQ. The CDR3 is CASSLSVGNTIYF. The CDR3 nucleotides are TGCGCCAGCAGCTTGTCTGTTGGAAACACCATATATTTT.

V gene TRBV19 combines with J gene TRBJ2-5, with D possibly TRBD1 on 5 matching bases. Per germline, CDR1 LNHDA and CDR2 SQIVND (reference sequence). The V end lost 6 bases, the J end lost 2 bases, and 7 bases lay between the germline ends. The CDR3 is made up of 12 amino acids. CDR3 bases: TGTGCCAGTAGGAAGGGGCAAGAGACCCAGTACTTC. It encodes CASRKGQETQYF.

This sequence joins TRBV12-3 or TRBV12-4 and TRBJ2-7; 7 nucleotides agree with TRBD1. The V gene end was trimmed by 6 bases and the J gene end by 5 bases; junction bases not matched to a gene: 4. This CDR3 has 12 residues. As DNA, the CDR3 is TGTGCCAGCAGAACAGGGGTCCACGAGCAGTACTTC. It yields the protein CASRTGVHEQYF.

The chain carries TRBV2 and TRBJ2-3; 8 bases line up with TRBD2. V dropped 6 bases and J dropped 14; count of bases not matched to a gene: 10. Germline CDR1 and CDR2: SNHLY and FYNNEI. This CDR3 has 12 residues. The CDR3 sequence is CASRRAGEPPYF. DNA of the CDR3: TGTGCCAGCAGAAGAGCGGGGGAGCCGCCGTATTTT.

This chain joins TRBV9 and TRBJ1-4, with no clear D. The germline V and J ends were trimmed by 0 bases and 0 bases, with 9 bases remaining between them. The CDR3 has 16 amino acids. Germline-derived CDR1 and CDR2 are SGDLS and YYNGEE. The CDR3: CASSVGPGATNEKLFF. CDR3 DNA sequence: TGTGCCAGCAGCGTAGGTCCAGGCGCAACTAATGAAAAACTGTTTTTT.

V is TRBV5-1 and J is TRBJ2-3, with 7 nucleotides matching TRBD2. The germline CDR1 and CDR2 sequences are SGHRS and YFSETQ. V was clipped by 8 bases and J by 0 bases; unmatched bases: 12. CDR3 length: 16 residues. In DNA form, the CDR3 reads TGCGCCAGTAGAACTCGGGGGGACCGTAGCACAGATACGCAGTATTTT. It yields the protein CASRTRGDRSTDTQYF.

The chain has TRBV7-2 and TRBJ1-5; the match to TRBD1 covers 11 bases. This CDR3 comprises 15 residues. Unmatched junction bases numbered 7, after V lost 5 bases and J lost 7 bases. CDR1 is SGHTA, CDR2 FQGNSA, per germline. Here the CDR3 DNA reads TGTGCCAGCAGCCCCCGGACAGGGGGCATACAGCCCCAGCATTTT. It codes for CASSPRTGGIQPQHF.